Listed here are 16 T cell receptor beta chains from one sample, sequenced in a study of OX40 agonist ivuxolimab in advanced cancers. TCRdb's table, derived via immunoSEQ multiplex PCR, lists solely in-frame clones and lacks some. This sample has about 10,000 clones, with 75% to 85% found just once. The source material was CD4+ or CD8+ T cells sorted from blood, sampled in a trial of the OX40 agonist ivuxolimab. Receptors were obtained from an adult with an advanced solid tumor such as melanoma, head and neck, liver or kidney cancer.

The chain has TRBV28 and TRBJ2-3; D might be TRBD1 (6 bases). Germline CDR1 and CDR2: MDHEN and SYDVKM. The CDR3 contains 15 residues. Trimming stripped 3 bases from V and 5 bases from J, with 15 bases between. The CDR3 loop reads CASSLTGSREDTQYF. The CDR3 DNA reads as TGTGCCAGCAGTTTGACAGGCTCGCGCGAAGATACGCAGTATTTT.

The rearrangement links TRBV7-3 to TRBJ2-1, with TRBD2 matching over 7 bases. Trimming took 3 bases from V and 6 from J; bases not matched to a gene: 5. The germline CDR1 and CDR2 sequences are SGHTA and FQGTGA. CDR3 length: 14 amino acids. Here the CDR3 reads CASSLAGVGNEQFF. CDR3 in DNA: TGTGCCAGCAGCTTGGCGGGAGTGGGCAATGAGCAGTTCTTC.

This rearrangement joins TRBV9 to TRBJ2-7; 9 positions agree with TRBD2. The germline V gene has CDR1 SGDLS and CDR2 YYNGEE. This CDR3 is built from 15 residues. The V gene end was trimmed by 4 bases and the J gene end by 5 bases; junction bases not matched to a gene: 10. The CDR3 reads CASSLDSGGGDEQYF. The CDR3 DNA reads as TGTGCCAGCAGCTTGGATAGCGGGGGCGGCGACGAGCAGTACTTC.

The rearrangement links TRBV9 to TRBJ1-1, with TRBD1 matching over 7 bases. Germline loops: CDR1 SGDLS, CDR2 YYNGEE. Unmatched junction bases numbered 8, after V lost 0 bases and J lost 0 bases. The CDR3 runs 17 residues. The CDR3 sequence is CASSVDDRVRMNTEAFF. In DNA form, the CDR3 reads TGTGCCAGCAGCGTAGATGACAGGGTTAGGATGAACACTGAAGCTTTCTTT.

V and J are TRBV7-2 and TRBJ2-7; D ambiguous. The CDR3 loop spans 14 amino acids. Between the trimmed V and J ends, which lost 2 bases and 0 bases, there was a span of 8 bases. CDR1 and CDR2 (germline): SGHTA, FQGNSA. The CDR3 reads CASSLWASSYEQYF. CDR3 nucleotides: TGTGCCAGCAGCTTATGGGCGAGCTCCTACGAGCAGTACTTC. Together with reference TRBV7-2 and TRBJ2-7, the CDR3 gives the full variable domain: GAGVSQSPSNKVTEKGKDVELRCDPISGHTALYWYRQSLGQGLEFLIYFQGNSAPDKSGLPSDRFSAERTGGSVSTLTIQRTQQEDSAVYLCASSLWASSYEQYFGPGTRLTVT.

The chain uses TRBV15 and TRBJ2-1, with D perhaps TRBD1 or TRBD2 (7 bases each). V lost 7 bases, J lost 9 bases, and 16 bases lay in between. Germline CDR1 reads LNHNV; CDR2 reads YYDKDF (reference sequence). The CDR3 length is 13 residues. The CDR3 is CATKGATGGEQFF. In DNA, the CDR3 is TGTGCCACCAAGGGGGCGACGGGGGGTGAGCAGTTCTTC.

This chain connects TRBV7-6 to TRBJ2-7; D is undetermined. CDR1 is SGHVS and CDR2 is FNYEAQ in the germline V gene. Trimming left V 5 bases short and J 1 base short, with 15 bases between. The CDR3 has 15 residues. The CDR3: CASSLDRSKSYEQYF. As DNA, the CDR3 is TGTGCCAGCAGCCTTGATAGAAGCAAATCCTACGAGCAGTACTTC.

The gene calls are TRBV30 and TRBJ2-1; 9 bases are shared with TRBD2. CDR1 is GTSNPN and CDR2 is SVGIG in the germline V gene (reference sequence). Germline trimming cut 1 base from V and 0 bases from J; bases unmatched to any gene: 7. The CDR3 spans 17 residues. CDR3 bases: TGTGCCTGGAGTGATCTAGCGGGACGGAGCTCCTACAATGAGCAGTTCTTC. It encodes CAWSDLAGRSSYNEQFF.

The V call is TRBV4-1, the J call TRBJ2-2; D gene uncertain. Germline V CDR1 and CDR2: MGHRA, YSYEKL. Between the trimmed V and J ends, which lost 3 bases and 3 bases, there was a span of 11 bases. This CDR3 has 15 amino acids. CDR3 nucleotide sequence: TGCGCCAGCAGCCAGGGTCCAAGATACACCGGGGAGCTGTTTTTT. It is translated as CASSQGPRYTGELFF.

This chain uses TRBV29-1 with TRBJ1-1; D call uncertain. This CDR3 region has 13 residues. Trimming cost V 0 bases and J 4 bases, with 9 bases left between them. Looked up from germline, CDR1 is SQVTM and CDR2 is ANQGSEA. In DNA, the CDR3 is TGCAGCGTTGAAGAGGGTTGGGGCACTGAAGCTTTCTTT. Protein sequence: CSVEEGWGTEAFF.

The chain employs TRBV21-1 and TRBJ2-1; TRBD1 is taken as the D call from the table, unchecked against the DNA. TRBV21-1 is deemed a pseudogene. CDR3 size: 17 residues. The CDR3 sequence is CASSKTGTGGSYNEQFF. The CDR3 nucleotides read TGTGCCAGCAGCAAAACGGGAACAGGGGGCTCCTACAATGAGCAGTTCTTC.

The CDR3 bases are TGTGCCAGCAGTTACTCAGGCAGACATCAGCCCCAGCATTTT. Translated: CASSYSGRHQPQHF. V gene TRBV6-5 combines with J gene TRBJ1-5; D ambiguous. The CDR3 spans 14 residues. Germline values: CDR1 MNHEY, CDR2 SVGAGI. The V end lost 0 bases, the J end lost 5 bases, and 8 bases lay between the germline ends.

The rearrangement links TRBV6-1 to TRBJ2-7; TRBD1 matches at 7 bases. The trim removed 6 bases at V and 2 bases at J, leaving 10 bases unmatched. Germline lookup yields CDR1 MNHNS and CDR2 SASEGT. The CDR3 runs to 15 residues. This CDR3 reads CASRNPGQIPYEQYF. The CDR3 nucleotides are TGTGCCAGCAGAAACCCGGGACAGATACCCTACGAGCAGTACTTC.

The chain recombines TRBV5-1 with TRBJ2-7; 9 positions agree with TRBD2. V lost 5 bases to trimming and J lost 0 bases; unmatched junction nucleotides: 6. The CDR3 runs 15 residues. Germline V gene data show CDR1 as SGHRS and CDR2 as YFSETQ. The CDR3 DNA reads as TGCGCCAGCAGTCTTCGGACTAGCGTCTCCTACGAGCAGTACTTC. This translates into CASSLRTSVSYEQYF.

The V gene is TRBV6-1, the J gene TRBJ1-4; TRBD1 aligns across 9 bases. CDR1 MNHNS and CDR2 SASEGT come from the germline V gene. J was trimmed by 8 bases and V by 5 bases; bases with no gene match: 6. CDR3 length: 14 residues. CDR3 sequence reads: CASSPGTGPEKLFF. The CDR3 coding sequence is TGTGCCAGCAGTCCCGGGACAGGGCCCGAAAAACTGTTTTTT.

The V gene is TRBV7-9, the J gene TRBJ2-5, with D perhaps matching TRBD1 or TRBD2 (6 bases each). The CDR3 is 13 residues long. V was clipped by 3 bases and J by 5 bases, with 10 bases between them. Germline CDR1 reads SEHNR; CDR2 reads FQNEAQ (reference sequence). The CDR3 DNA follows: TGTGCCAGCAGCTTTAGGGGGGAGGAGACCCAGTACTTC. Translating gives CASSFRGEETQYF.